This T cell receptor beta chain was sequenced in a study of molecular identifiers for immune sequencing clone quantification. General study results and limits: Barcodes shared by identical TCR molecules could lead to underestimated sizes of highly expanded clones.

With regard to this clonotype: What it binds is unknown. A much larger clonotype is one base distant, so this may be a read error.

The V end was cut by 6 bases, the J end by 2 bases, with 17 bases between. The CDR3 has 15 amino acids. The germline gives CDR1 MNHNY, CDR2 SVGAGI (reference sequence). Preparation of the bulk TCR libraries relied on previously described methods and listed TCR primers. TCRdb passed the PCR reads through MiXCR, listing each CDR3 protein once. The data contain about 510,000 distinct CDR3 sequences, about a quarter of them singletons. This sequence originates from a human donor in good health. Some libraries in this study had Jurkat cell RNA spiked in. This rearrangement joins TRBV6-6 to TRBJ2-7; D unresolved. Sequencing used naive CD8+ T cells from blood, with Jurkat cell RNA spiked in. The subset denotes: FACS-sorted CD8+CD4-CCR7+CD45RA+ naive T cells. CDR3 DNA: TGTGCCAGCAGATTAGAACAGCTGTATCCCTACGAGCAGTACTTC. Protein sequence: CASRLEQLYPYEQYF.